This passage covers 27 T cell receptor beta chains from one sample sequenced in a study of T cell repertoires in cytomegalovirus infection. TCRdb ran MiXCR on the reads and lists one entry per CDR3 protein. The sample contains 490,000 or so distinct CDR3 sequences, around 11% of which appear only once. The source material was PBMCs. Source of these receptors: a human donor in good health (CMV status not recorded). Some clones in this sample may be carry-over from other donors' samples.

The sample holds a few counts of this clonotype. This rearrangement joins TRBV28 to TRBJ2-7; 12 positions match TRBD1. CDR1 is MDHEN, CDR2 SYDVKM, per germline. J gave up 5 bases and V 6 bases, and 8 bases lay outside the gene matches. This CDR3 contains 15 residues. CDR3 in DNA: TGTGCCAGCAGCCTTCCCGGGACAGGGGGCGACGAGCAGTACTTC. This codes for CASSLPGTGGDEQYF.

In its sample, this clonotype was seen many times. This chain links TRBV28 with TRBJ2-7; D not resolved. V gave up 1 base and J gave up 2 bases, with 12 bases separating them. Per the germline V gene, CDR1 is MDHEN and CDR2 is SYDVKM. This CDR3 is 15 amino acids long. The CDR3 spells CASSLYGGATYEQYF. The DNA for the CDR3 is TGTGCCAGCAGTTTATATGGTGGTGCTACCTACGAGCAGTACTTC.

At least ten counts were recorded for this clonotype. The chain carries TRBV5-1 and TRBJ2-1, with a tentative D call TRBD1 (6 bases). V lost 3 bases to trimming and J lost 9 bases, with 19 bases between them. The CDR3 loop spans 15 amino acids. Germline CDR1 is SGHRS and CDR2 is YFSETQ. The CDR3, as DNA: TGCGCCAGCAGCTCCGACACCCAGGGGTCCCGTGAGCAGTTCTTC. Translating gives CASSSDTQGSREQFF.

There are many counts of this clonotype. The rearrangement links TRBV5-5 to TRBJ1-5, with 10 nucleotides matching TRBD1. V lost 3 bases to trimming and J lost 6 bases; unmatched junction nucleotides: 12. This CDR3 has 17 amino acids. CDR1 is SGHKS, CDR2 YYEKEE, per germline (reference sequence). The CDR3: CASSSRPGQGHGQPQHF. The CDR3 nucleotides read TGTGCCAGCAGCTCTAGACCGGGACAGGGGCATGGTCAGCCCCAGCATTTT.

This chain uses TRBV20-1 with TRBJ2-1; no reliable D call. With 3 bases removed from V and 10 bases from J, the gap between germline ends came to 13 bases. The germline V gene has CDR1 DFQATT and CDR2 SNEGSKA (reference sequence). The CDR3 contains 12 residues. This CDR3 is CSASVEVGEQFF. In DNA form, the CDR3 reads TGCAGTGCTAGCGTTGAGGTGGGGGAGCAGTTCTTC.

The table lists this clonotype with a few counts. The chain couples TRBV27 to TRBJ2-1, with 8 bases that match TRBD2. CDR1 MNHEY and CDR2 SMNVEV come from the germline V gene (reference sequence). V lost 2 bases to trimming and J lost 2 bases; unmatched junction nucleotides: 5. The CDR3 totals 16 residues. CDR3 coding DNA: TGTGCCAGCAGTTTAGAAGCCGGGGGGGCCTACAATGAGCAGTTCTTC. Translating it yields CASSLEAGGAYNEQFF.

This clonotype was counted only a few times. The CDR3 sequence is CARPEPTGELFF. As DNA, the CDR3 is TGTGCCAGACCCGAACCCACCGGGGAGCTGTTTTTT. The V and J genes are TRBV2 and TRBJ2-2; D remains unclear. The germline V gene encodes CDR1 SNHLY and CDR2 FYNNEI. The CDR3 has 12 residues. The V end was cut by 9 bases, the J end by 4 bases, with 9 bases between.

This clonotype has ten or more counts. The chain has TRBV13 and TRBJ2-1; 11 bases map to TRBD1. Germline-derived CDR1 and CDR2 are PRHDT and FYEKMQ (reference sequence). The CDR3 consists of 16 residues. The junction had 8 bases not matched to a gene; V was cut back by 5 bases and J by 5 bases. The CDR3 sequence is CASSPWDRGRNNEQFF. The CDR3 region has the DNA TGTGCCAGCAGCCCCTGGGACAGGGGGAGGAACAATGAGCAGTTCTTC.

This chain joins TRBV5-4 and TRBJ2-2; 8 bases agree with TRBD1. The J segment lost 4 bases and the V segment lost 3 bases, leaving 8 bases of the junction unmatched. CDR3 length equals 16 residues. Germline CDR1 reads SGHNT; CDR2 reads YYREEE (reference sequence). CDR3 sequence reads: CASSSRTTGATGELFF. The CDR3 nucleotides are TGTGCCAGCAGCTCCCGGACGACAGGGGCCACCGGGGAGCTGTTTTTT.

This clonotype was seen many times. The rearrangement links TRBV20-1 to TRBJ1-5; D not certain. CDR3 size: 13 residues. Germline CDR1 and CDR2: DFQATT and SNEGSKA (reference sequence). The V end lost 5 bases, the J end lost 3 bases, and 11 bases lay between the germline ends. CDR3 in amino acids: CSALRELNQPQHF. As DNA, the CDR3 is TGCAGTGCTCTACGGGAGCTCAATCAGCCCCAGCATTTT.

The CDR3 spells CASSLDGFGGRRYEQYF. CDR3 sequence (DNA): TGTGCCAGCAGTTTAGATGGGTTCGGCGGGAGGAGGTACGAGCAGTACTTC. The gene calls are TRBV28 and TRBJ2-7; 8 positions agree with TRBD2. The V gene's germline CDR1 is MDHEN and CDR2 SYDVKM. This CDR3 contains 17 residues. J gave up 4 bases and V 2 bases, and 13 bases lay outside the gene matches. Using reference TRBV28 and TRBJ2-7 for the parts outside the CDR3, the full variable domain is DVKVTQSSRYLVKRTGEKVFLECVQDMDHENMFWYRQDPGLGLRLIYFSYDVKMKEKGDIPEGYSVSREKKERFSLILESASTNQTSMYLCASSLDGFGGRRYEQYFGPGTRLTVT.

The sample holds many counts of this clonotype. In DNA, the CDR3 is TGTGCCAGCAGCTCCCGGACTAGCGGGAGCCACTCCTACGAGCAGTACTTC. Amino acid sequence: CASSSRTSGSHSYEQYF. This chain uses TRBV7-2 with TRBJ2-7, with 13 nucleotides matching TRBD2. The V segment lost 4 bases and the J segment 0 bases; nucleotides outside the gene matches: 6. From germline, CDR1 is SGHTA and CDR2 FQGNSA. This CDR3 contains 17 residues.

This clonotype was picked up a small number of times. This sequence joins TRBV28 and TRBJ1-2; TRBD1 aligns across 7 bases. Germline values: CDR1 MDHEN, CDR2 SYDVKM. The trim removed 6 bases at V and 5 bases at J, leaving 12 bases unmatched. The CDR3 sequence is 15 residues long. The CDR3 sequence: CASRDRAKGWYGYTF. The CDR3 DNA reads as TGTGCCAGCAGAGACAGGGCTAAGGGATGGTATGGCTACACCTTC.

This clonotype was counted a few times. The V call is TRBV30, the J call TRBJ1-5, with TRBD1 matching 8 bases. The germline gives CDR1 GTSNPN, CDR2 SVGIG (reference sequence). V lost 7 bases and J lost 1; bases outside the gene matches: 3. The CDR3 spans 13 residues. Written as DNA, the CDR3 is TGTGCCTACGACAGGGGAAGCAATCAGCCCCAGCATTTT. It encodes CAYDRGSNQPQHF.

This clonotype has a handful of counts. V and J are TRBV6-6 and TRBJ1-4; the D is unclear. This CDR3 region has 15 residues. Germline V gene sequence: CDR1 MNHNY, CDR2 SVGAGI (reference sequence). Deletions cut 0 bases from V and 7 bases from J, with 12 bases between. CDR3 protein: CASSYSTGAGEKLFF. In DNA form, the CDR3 reads TGTGCCAGCAGTTACTCGACGGGCGCCGGTGAAAAACTGTTTTTT.

This clonotype has a handful of counts. The V and J genes are TRBV12-3 or TRBV12-4 and TRBJ2-1, with 12 bases lining up with TRBD2. Germline trimming cut 6 bases from V and 4 bases from J; bases unmatched to any gene: 4. The CDR3 totals 15 residues. The DNA for the CDR3 is TGTGCCAGCAGCTGGACTAGCGGGACGTACAATGAGCAGTTCTTC. Translation: CASSWTSGTYNEQFF.

This clonotype was counted many times. The rearrangement uses TRBV12-3 or TRBV12-4 and TRBJ2-1, with 9 bases lining up with TRBD2. Losses at the gene ends were 6 bases for V and 2 bases for J; bases not matched to a gene: 5. The CDR3 extends over 15 amino acids. The chain's CDR3 is CASSWGGGAYNEQFF. CDR3 sequence (DNA): TGTGCCAGCAGCTGGGGCGGGGGGGCCTACAATGAGCAGTTCTTC.

This clonotype was detected many times. The rearrangement links TRBV28 to TRBJ1-2; D is unresolved. The germline gives CDR1 MDHEN, CDR2 SYDVKM. Trimming left V 5 bases short and J 6 bases short, with 7 bases between. The CDR3 spans 11 residues. The CDR3 sequence is CASSVQDGYTF. The CDR3 DNA sequence: TGTGCCAGCAGTGTTCAGGATGGCTACACCTTC.

This clonotype came up many times. V usage is TRBV6-6 and J usage is TRBJ1-5, with a tentative D call TRBD1 (5 bases). CDR3 length: 15 residues. Germline V CDR1 and CDR2: MNHNY, SVGAGI (reference sequence). The ends were cut back, 0 bases at V and 7 bases at J, with 13 bases in the middle. The chain's CDR3 is CASSYSRGVGQPQHF. In nucleotides, the CDR3 is TGTGCCAGCAGTTACTCGAGAGGGGTTGGGCAGCCCCAGCATTTT.

For this clonotype: It may be a read error: a sequence one base away is much more abundant. The chain recombines TRBV6-1 with TRBJ2-1; the match to TRBD2 covers 9 bases. The CDR3 runs 16 residues. Germline-derived CDR1 and CDR2 are MNHNS and SASEGT. CDR3 coding DNA: TGTGCCAGCTGTGAGCGAACTAGCGGGTCCTACAATGAGCAGTTCTTC. Translation gives CASCERTSGSYNEQFF.

This clonotype was seen at least ten times. The J gene is TRBJ2-1, the V gene TRBV7-3; D is uncertain. V was clipped by 5 bases and J by 15 bases, with 20 bases between them. Germline V gene lookup returns CDR1 SGHTA and CDR2 FQGTGA. The CDR3 is 13 residues long. Here the CDR3 DNA reads TGTGCCAGCAGCCCCGGGCCTACCCTGGGCACGTTCTTC. It codes for CASSPGPTLGTFF. The entire variable domain, with the rest obtained from reference TRBV7-3 and TRBJ2-1, is as follows: GAGVSQTPSNKVTEKGKYVELRCDPISGHTALYWYRQSLGQGPEFLIYFQGTGAADDSGLPNDRFFAVRPEGSVSTLKIQRTERGDSAVYLCASSPGPTLGTFFGPGTRLTVL.

There are many counts of this clonotype. The chain recombines TRBV30 with TRBJ2-1; D tentatively fits TRBD1 or TRBD2 (5 bases each). The V end lost 3 bases, the J end lost 10 bases, and 10 bases lay between the germline ends. The CDR3 runs 11 residues. In germline, CDR1 is GTSNPN, CDR2 SVGIG (reference sequence). Written as DNA, the CDR3 is TGTGCCTGGAGGGGGGTTCGAGAGCAGTTCTTC. Its translation: CAWRGVREQFF.

The rearrangement links TRBV3-1 to TRBJ2-7; unclear D gene. This CDR3 is built from 14 residues. V lost 2 bases to trimming and J lost 3 bases, with 11 bases between them. CDR1 is LGHDT, CDR2 YNNKEL, per germline (reference sequence). This CDR3 is CASSQLTYSYEQYF. CDR3 nucleotides: TGTGCCAGCAGCCAACTCACCTATAGCTACGAGCAGTACTTC.

The chain employs TRBV19 and TRBJ1-5; D unresolved. The CDR3 is 13 residues long. Trimming removed 5 bases from V and 6 bases from J, with 11 bases in between. Per germline, CDR1 LNHDA and CDR2 SQIVND (reference sequence). CDR3 in amino acids: CASSDHRGQPQHF. CDR3 nucleotides: TGTGCCAGTAGTGACCACAGAGGTCAGCCCCAGCATTTT. Together with reference TRBV19 and TRBJ1-5, the CDR3 gives the full variable domain: DGGITQSPKYLFRKEGQNVTLSCEQNLNHDAMYWYRQDPGQGLRLIYYSQIVNDFQKGDIAEGYSVSREKKESFPLTVTSAQKNPTAFYLCASSDHRGQPQHFGDGTRLSIL.

This clonotype was found many times. The rearrangement uses TRBV6-5 and TRBJ2-2, with D tentatively TRBD2 (5 bases). Germline V gives CDR1 MNHEY, CDR2 SVGAGI. Deletions cut 2 bases from V and 0 bases from J, with 10 bases between. CDR3 size: 16 residues. This chain's CDR3 is CASSYKRSPNTGELFF. The CDR3, as DNA: TGTGCCAGCAGTTACAAGCGGTCCCCGAACACCGGGGAGCTGTTTTTT.

This clonotype was counted at least ten times. The chain couples TRBV19 to TRBJ2-7; D perhaps matches TRBD2 (5 bases). V lost 7 bases and J 5 bases, leaving 18 bases between the germline ends. Germline CDR1 reads LNHDA; CDR2 reads SQIVND (reference sequence). This CDR3 contains 14 residues. The CDR3 DNA sequence: TGTGCCAGTATCAAGAGCGGTAGAATCCACGAGCAGTACTTC. It specifies CASIKSGRIHEQYF. Looking up the rest from reference TRBV19 and TRBJ2-7 gives the full variable domain: DGGITQSPKYLFRKEGQNVTLSCEQNLNHDAMYWYRQDPGQGLRLIYYSQIVNDFQKGDIAEGYSVSREKKESFPLTVTSAQKNPTAFYLCASIKSGRIHEQYFGPGTRLTVT.

This clonotype was picked up a small number of times. The chain uses TRBV27 and TRBJ2-7; possibly TRBD1 or TRBD2 for D (6 bases each). The CDR3 consists of 14 residues. The germline CDR1 and CDR2 sequences are MNHEY and SMNVEV (reference sequence). Trimming cost V 2 bases and J 5 bases, with 13 bases left between them. The CDR3 loop is CASSLRGALDEQYF. DNA for the CDR3: TGTGCCAGCAGTTTAAGGGGGGCTCTGGACGAGCAGTACTTC.